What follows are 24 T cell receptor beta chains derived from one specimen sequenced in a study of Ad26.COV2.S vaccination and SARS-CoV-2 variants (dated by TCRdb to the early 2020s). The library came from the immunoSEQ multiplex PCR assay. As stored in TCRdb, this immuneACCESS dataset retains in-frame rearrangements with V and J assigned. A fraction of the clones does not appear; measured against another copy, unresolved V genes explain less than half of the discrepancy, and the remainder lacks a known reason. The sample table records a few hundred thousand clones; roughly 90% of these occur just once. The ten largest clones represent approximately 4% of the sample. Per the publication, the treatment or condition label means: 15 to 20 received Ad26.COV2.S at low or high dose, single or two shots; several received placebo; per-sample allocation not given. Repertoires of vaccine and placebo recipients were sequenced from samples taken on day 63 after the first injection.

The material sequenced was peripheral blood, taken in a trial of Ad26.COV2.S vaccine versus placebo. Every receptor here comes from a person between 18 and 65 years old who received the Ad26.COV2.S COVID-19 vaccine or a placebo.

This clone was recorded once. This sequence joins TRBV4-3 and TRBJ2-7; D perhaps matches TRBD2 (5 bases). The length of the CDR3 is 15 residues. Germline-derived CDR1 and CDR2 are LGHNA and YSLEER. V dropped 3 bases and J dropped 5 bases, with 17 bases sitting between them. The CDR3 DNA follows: TGCGCCAGCAGCCAGGGGAGTGGTTCTTCCCACGAGCAGTACTTC. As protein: CASSQGSGSSHEQYF.

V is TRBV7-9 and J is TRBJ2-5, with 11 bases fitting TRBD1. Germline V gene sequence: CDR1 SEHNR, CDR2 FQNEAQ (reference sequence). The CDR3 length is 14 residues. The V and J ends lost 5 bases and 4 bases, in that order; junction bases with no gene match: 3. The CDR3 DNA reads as TGTGCCAGCAGCCCCGGGACAGGGGGAGAGACCCAGTACTTC. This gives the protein CASSPGTGGETQYF. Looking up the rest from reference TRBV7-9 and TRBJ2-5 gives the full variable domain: DTGVSQNPRHKITKRGQNVTFRCDPISEHNRLYWYRQTLGQGPEFLTYFQNEAQLEKSRLLSDRFSAERPKGSFSTLEIQRTEQGDSAMYLCASSPGTGGETQYFGPGTRLLVL.

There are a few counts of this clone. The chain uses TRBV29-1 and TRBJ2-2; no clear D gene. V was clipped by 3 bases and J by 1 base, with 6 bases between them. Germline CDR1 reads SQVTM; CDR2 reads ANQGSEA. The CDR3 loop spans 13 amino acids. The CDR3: CSVDAQNTGELFF. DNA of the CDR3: TGCAGCGTTGACGCCCAGAACACCGGGGAGCTGTTTTTT.

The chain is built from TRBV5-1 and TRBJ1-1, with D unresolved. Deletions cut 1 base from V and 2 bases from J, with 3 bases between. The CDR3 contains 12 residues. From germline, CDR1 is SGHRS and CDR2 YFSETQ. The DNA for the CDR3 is TGCGCCAGCAGCTTGAAAAACACTGAAGCTTTCTTT. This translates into CASSLKNTEAFF.

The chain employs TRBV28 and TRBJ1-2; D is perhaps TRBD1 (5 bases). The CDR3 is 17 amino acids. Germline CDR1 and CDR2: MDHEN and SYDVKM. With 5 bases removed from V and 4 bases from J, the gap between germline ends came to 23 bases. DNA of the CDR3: TGTGCCAGCAGTCCACCCCAGGGTTCTTTGGGTGCCTATGGCTACACCTTC. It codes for CASSPPQGSLGAYGYTF.

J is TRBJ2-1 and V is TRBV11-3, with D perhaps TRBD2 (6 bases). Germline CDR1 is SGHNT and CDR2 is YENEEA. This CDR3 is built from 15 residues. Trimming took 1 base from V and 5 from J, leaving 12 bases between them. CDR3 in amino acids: CASSLVGGSDNEQFF. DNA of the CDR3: TGTGCCAGCAGCTTAGTCGGGGGATCGGACAATGAGCAGTTCTTC.

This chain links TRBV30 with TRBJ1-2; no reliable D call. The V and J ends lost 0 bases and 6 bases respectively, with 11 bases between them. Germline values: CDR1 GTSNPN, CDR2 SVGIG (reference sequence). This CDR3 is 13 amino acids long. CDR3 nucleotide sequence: TGTGCCTGGAGTGTCGGTGGGGTTAATGGCTACACCTTC. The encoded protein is CAWSVGGVNGYTF.

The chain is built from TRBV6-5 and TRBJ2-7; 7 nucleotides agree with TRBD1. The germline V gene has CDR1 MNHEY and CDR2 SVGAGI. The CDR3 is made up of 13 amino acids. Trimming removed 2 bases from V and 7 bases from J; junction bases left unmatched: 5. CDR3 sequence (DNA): TGTGCCAGCAGTTACGGGGGACAGATGGAGCAGTACTTC. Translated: CASSYGGQMEQYF.

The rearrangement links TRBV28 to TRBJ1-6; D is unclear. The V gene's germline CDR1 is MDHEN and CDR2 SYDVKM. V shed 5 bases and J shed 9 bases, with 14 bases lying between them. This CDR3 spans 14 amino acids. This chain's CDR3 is CASSPHGRGSPLHF. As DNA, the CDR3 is TGTGCCAGCAGTCCACACGGTCGGGGTTCACCCCTCCACTTT. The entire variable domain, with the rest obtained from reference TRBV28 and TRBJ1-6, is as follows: DVKVTQSSRYLVKRTGEKVFLECVQDMDHENMFWYRQDPGLGLRLIYFSYDVKMKEKGDIPEGYSVSREKKERFSLILESASTNQTSMYLCASSPHGRGSPLHFGNGTRLTVT.

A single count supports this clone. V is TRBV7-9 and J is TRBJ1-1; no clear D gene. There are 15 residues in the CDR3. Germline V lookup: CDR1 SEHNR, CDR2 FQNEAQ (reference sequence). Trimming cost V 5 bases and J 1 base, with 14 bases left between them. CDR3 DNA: TGTGCCAGCAGCCGTTATATAGGCCCGAACACTGAAGCTTTCTTT. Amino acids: CASSRYIGPNTEAFF.

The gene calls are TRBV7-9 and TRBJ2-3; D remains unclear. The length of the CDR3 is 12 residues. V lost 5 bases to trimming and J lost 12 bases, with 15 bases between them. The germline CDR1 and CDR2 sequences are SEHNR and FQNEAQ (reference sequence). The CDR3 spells CASSHYTYPQYF. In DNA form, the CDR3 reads TGTGCCAGCAGCCACTACACTTACCCCCAGTATTTT.

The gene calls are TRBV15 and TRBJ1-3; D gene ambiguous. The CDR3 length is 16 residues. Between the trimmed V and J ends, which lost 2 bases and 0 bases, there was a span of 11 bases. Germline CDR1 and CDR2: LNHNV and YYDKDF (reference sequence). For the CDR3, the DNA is TGTGCCACCAGCAGATCCTCCCTGAGCTCTGGAAACACCATATATTTT. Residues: CATSRSSLSSGNTIYF.

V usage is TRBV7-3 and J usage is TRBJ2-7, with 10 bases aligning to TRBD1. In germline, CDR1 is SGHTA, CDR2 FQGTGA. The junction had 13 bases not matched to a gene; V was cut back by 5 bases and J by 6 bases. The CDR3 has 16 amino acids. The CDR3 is CASSPKPGQGLSEQYF. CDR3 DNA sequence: TGTGCCAGCAGCCCCAAGCCGGGACAGGGGCTTTCCGAGCAGTACTTC.

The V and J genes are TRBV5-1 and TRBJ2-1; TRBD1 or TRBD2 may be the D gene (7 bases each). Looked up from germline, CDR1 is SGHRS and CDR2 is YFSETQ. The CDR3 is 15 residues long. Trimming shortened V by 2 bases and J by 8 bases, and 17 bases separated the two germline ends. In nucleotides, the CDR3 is TGCGCCAGCAGCTTTCAGGGGGGGGCGAGGGATGAGCAGTTCTTC. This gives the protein CASSFQGGARDEQFF.

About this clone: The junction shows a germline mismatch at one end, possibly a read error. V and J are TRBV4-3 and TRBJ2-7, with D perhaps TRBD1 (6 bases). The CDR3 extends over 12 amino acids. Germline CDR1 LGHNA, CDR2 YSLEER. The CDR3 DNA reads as TGCGCCAGCAACCCTAGGCTCCGGGGACACCTCTTC. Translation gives CASNPRLRGHLF.

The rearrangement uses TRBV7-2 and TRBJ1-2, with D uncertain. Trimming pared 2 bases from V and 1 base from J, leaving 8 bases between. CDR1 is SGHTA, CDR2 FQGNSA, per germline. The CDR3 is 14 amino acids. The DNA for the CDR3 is TGTGCCAGCAGCTTATCTGGTGATAACTATGGCTACACCTTC. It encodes CASSLSGDNYGYTF.

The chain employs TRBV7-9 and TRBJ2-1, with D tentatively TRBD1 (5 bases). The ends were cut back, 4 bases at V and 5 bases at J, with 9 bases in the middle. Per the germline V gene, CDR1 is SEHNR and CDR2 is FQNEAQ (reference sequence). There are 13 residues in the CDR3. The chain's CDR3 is CASSSSGNNEQFF. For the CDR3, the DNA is TGTGCCAGCAGCTCCTCAGGGAACAATGAGCAGTTCTTC.

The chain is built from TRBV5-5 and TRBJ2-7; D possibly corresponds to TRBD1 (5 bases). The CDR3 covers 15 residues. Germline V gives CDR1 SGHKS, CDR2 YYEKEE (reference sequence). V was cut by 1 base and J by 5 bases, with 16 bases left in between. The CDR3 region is CASSLFGAAFDEQYF. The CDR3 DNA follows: TGTGCCAGCAGCTTGTTTGGGGCGGCGTTCGACGAGCAGTACTTC.

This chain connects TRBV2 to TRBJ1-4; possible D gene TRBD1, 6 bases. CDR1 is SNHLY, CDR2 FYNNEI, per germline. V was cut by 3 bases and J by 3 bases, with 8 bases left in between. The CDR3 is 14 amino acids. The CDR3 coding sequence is TGTGCCAGCAGTGATAAGGGGGCTAATGAAAAACTGTTTTTT. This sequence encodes CASSDKGANEKLFF.

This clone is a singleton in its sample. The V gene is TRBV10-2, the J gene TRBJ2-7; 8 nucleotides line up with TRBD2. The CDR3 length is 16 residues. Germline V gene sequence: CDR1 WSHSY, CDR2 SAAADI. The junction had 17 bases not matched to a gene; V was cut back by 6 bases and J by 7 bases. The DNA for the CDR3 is TGCGCCAGCAGAGGGTTAGCGGGGCACCTAGGGGGGGAGCAGTACTTC. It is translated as CASRGLAGHLGGEQYF.

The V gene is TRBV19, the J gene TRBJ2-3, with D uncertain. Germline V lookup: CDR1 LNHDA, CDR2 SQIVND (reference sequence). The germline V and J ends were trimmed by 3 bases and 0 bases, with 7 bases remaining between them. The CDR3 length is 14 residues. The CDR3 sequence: CASSIELSTDTQYF. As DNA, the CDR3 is TGTGCCAGTAGTATCGAACTAAGCACAGATACGCAGTATTTT. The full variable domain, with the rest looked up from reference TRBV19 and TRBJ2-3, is DGGITQSPKYLFRKEGQNVTLSCEQNLNHDAMYWYRQDPGQGLRLIYYSQIVNDFQKGDIAEGYSVSREKKESFPLTVTSAQKNPTAFYLCASSIELSTDTQYFGPGTRLTVL.

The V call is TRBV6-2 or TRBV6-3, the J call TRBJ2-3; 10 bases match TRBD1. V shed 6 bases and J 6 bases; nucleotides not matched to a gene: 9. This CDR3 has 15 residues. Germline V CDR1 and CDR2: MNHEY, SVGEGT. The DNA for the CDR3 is TGTGCCAGCAGCCGGGGGACAGGGGCCACGGATACGCAGTATTTT. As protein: CASSRGTGATDTQYF.

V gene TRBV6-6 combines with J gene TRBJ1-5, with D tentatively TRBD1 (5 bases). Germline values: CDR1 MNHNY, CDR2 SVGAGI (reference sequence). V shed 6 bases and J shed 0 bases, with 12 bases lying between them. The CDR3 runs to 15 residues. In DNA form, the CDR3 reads TGTGCCAGCAGCTCCGACAGATATAGCAATCAGCCCCAGCATTTT. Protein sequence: CASSSDRYSNQPQHF.

The CDR3 sequence is CASSQVLGNSPLHF. The CDR3 nucleotides are TGTGCCAGCAGCCAAGTTTTAGGGAATTCACCCCTCCACTTT. V is TRBV3-1 (or the pseudogene TRBV3-2) and J is TRBJ1-6; D unclear. The CDR3 length is 14 residues. Germline loops: CDR1 LGHDT, CDR2 YNNKEL (reference sequence). V shed 1 base and J shed 7 bases, with 8 bases lying between them.